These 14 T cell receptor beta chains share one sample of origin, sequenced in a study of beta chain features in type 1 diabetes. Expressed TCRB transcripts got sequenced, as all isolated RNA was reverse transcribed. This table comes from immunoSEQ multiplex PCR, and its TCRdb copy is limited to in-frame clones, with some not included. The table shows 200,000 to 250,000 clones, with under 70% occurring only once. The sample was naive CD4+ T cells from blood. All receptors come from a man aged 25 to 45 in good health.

CDR3 protein: CASSPIPSGRRDTQYF. Written as DNA, the CDR3 is TGTGCCAGCAGCCCTATTCCTAGCGGGCGTCGGGATACGCAGTATTTT. J is TRBJ2-3 and V is TRBV7-9; 8 bases are a match to TRBD2. From germline, CDR1 is SEHNR and CDR2 FQNEAQ (reference sequence). The V gene end was trimmed by 5 bases and the J gene end by 6 bases; junction bases not matched to a gene: 13. This CDR3 contains 16 residues.

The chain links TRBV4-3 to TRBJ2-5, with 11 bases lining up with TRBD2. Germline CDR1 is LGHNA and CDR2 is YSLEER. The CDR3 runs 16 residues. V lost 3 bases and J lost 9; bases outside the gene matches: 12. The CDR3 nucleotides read TGCGCCAGCAGCCAGTCGGGACTAGCGGACCCCAGGGCCCAGTACTTC. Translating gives CASSQSGLADPRAQYF.

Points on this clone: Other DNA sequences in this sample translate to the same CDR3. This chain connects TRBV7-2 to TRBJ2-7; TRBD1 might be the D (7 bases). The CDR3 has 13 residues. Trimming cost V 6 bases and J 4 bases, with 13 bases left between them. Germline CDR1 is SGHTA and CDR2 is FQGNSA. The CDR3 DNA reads TGTGCCAGCAGACCAGGGGGGTCTTACGAGCAGTACTTC. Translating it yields CASRPGGSYEQYF.

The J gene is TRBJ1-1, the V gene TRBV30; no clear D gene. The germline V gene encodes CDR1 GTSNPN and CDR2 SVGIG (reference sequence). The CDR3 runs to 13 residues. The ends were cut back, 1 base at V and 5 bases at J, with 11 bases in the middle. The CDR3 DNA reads TGTGCCTGGAGTGCAAGATTCGGGACTGAAGCTTTCTTT. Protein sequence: CAWSARFGTEAFF.

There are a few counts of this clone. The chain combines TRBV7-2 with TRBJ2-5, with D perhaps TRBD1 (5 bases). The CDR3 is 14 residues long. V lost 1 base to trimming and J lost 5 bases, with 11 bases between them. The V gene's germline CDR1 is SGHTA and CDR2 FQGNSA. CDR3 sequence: CASSLESGRETQYF. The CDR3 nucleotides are TGTGCCAGCAGCTTAGAATCAGGGCGGGAGACCCAGTACTTC. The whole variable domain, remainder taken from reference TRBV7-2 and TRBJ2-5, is GAGVSQSPSNKVTEKGKDVELRCDPISGHTALYWYRQSLGQGLEFLIYFQGNSAPDKSGLPSDRFSAERTGGSVSTLTIQRTQQEDSAVYLCASSLESGRETQYFGPGTRLLVL.

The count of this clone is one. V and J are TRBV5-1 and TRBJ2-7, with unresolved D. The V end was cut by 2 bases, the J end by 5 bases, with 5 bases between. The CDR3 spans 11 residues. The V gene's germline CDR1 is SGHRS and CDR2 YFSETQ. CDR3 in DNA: TGCGCCAGCAGCTTCGCGGACGAGCAGTACTTC. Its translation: CASSFADEQYF. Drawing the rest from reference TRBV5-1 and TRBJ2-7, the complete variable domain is KAGVTQTPRYLIKTRGQQVTLSCSPISGHRSVSWYQQTPGQGLQFLFEYFSETQRNKGNFPGRFSGRQFSNSRSEMNVSTLELGDSALYLCASSFADEQYFGPGTRLTVT.

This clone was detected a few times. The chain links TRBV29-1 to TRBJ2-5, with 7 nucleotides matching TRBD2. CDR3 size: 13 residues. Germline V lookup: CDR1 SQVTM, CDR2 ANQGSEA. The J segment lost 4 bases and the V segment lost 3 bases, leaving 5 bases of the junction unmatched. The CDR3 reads CSVDYGEGETQYF. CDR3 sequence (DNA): TGCAGCGTTGATTACGGGGAGGGAGAGACCCAGTACTTC.

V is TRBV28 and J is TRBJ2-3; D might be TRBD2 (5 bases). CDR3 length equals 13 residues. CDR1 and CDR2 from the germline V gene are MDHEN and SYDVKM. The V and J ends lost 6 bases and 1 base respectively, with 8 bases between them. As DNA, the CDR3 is TGTGCCAGCAGCCGTAGCGGCACAGATACGCAGTATTTT. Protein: CASSRSGTDTQYF.

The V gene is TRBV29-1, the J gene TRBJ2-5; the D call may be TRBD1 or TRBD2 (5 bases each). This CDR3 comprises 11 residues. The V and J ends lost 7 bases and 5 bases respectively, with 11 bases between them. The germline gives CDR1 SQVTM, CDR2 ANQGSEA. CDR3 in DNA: TGCAGCGGGGGACCCCGGGAGACCCAGTACTTC. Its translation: CSGGPRETQYF.

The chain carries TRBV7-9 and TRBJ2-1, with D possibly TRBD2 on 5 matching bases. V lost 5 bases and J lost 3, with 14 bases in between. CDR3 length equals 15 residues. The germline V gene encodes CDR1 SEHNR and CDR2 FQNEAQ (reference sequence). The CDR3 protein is CASSGRGFGYNEQFF. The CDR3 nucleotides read TGTGCCAGCAGCGGGAGAGGGTTTGGCTACAATGAGCAGTTCTTC. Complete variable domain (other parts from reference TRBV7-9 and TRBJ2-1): DTGVSQNPRHKITKRGQNVTFRCDPISEHNRLYWYRQTLGQGPEFLTYFQNEAQLEKSRLLSDRFSAERPKGSFSTLEIQRTEQGDSAMYLCASSGRGFGYNEQFFGPGTRLTVL.

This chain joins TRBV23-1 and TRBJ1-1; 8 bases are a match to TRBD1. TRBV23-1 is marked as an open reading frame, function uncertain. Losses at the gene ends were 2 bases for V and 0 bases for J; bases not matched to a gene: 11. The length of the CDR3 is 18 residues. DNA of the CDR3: TGCGCCAGCAGTCAACCAATCCTGACAGGGGACATGAACACTGAAGCTTTCTTT. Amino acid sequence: CASSQPILTGDMNTEAFF.

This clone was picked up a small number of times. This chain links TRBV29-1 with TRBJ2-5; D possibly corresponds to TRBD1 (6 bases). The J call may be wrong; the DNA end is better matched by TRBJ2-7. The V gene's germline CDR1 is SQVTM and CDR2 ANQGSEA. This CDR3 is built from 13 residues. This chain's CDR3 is CSVDKTGSYEQYF. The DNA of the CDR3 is TGCAGCGTGGATAAGACAGGCTCCTACGAGCAGTACTTC.

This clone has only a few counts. Here the CDR3 reads CAWTPTGSKNIQYF. In nucleotides, the CDR3 is TGTGCCTGGACCCCGACAGGTTCCAAAAACATTCAGTACTTC. This sequence joins TRBV30 and TRBJ2-4; D perhaps matches TRBD1 (6 bases). The CDR3 runs to 14 residues. V lost 4 bases to trimming and J lost 2 bases, with 12 bases between them. Germline V gene sequence: CDR1 GTSNPN, CDR2 SVGIG (reference sequence).

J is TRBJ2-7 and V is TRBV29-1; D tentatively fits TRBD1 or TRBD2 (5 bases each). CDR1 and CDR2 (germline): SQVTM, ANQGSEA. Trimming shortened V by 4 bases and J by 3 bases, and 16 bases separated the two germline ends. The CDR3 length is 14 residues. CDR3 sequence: CSVVPTGRVYEQYF. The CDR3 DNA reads TGCAGCGTTGTTCCTACGGGACGGGTCTACGAGCAGTACTTC.